Presented here are 29 T cell receptor beta chains from one specimen sequenced in a study of CD8+CD57+ T cells in acquired aplastic anemia. Genomic DNA, the template, was used for profiling of the TCR beta VDJ and CDR3. TCRdb re-called the reads with MiXCR, one entry per CDR3 protein. The repertoire holds about 40,000 distinct CDR3 sequences, with 60% to 70% as singletons. The authors sequenced patients whose flow cytometry had shown CD8+CD57+ cell expansion. Sample: sorted CD4+, CD8+, or CD8+CD57+ T cells (not recorded which) from PBMCs. The receptors originated from a human donor with aplastic anemia.

The chain employs TRBV7-7 and TRBJ2-3, with TRBD2 matching 10 bases. There are 19 residues in the CDR3. The J segment lost 0 bases and the V segment lost 11 bases, leaving 20 bases of the junction unmatched. Germline CDR1 reads SSHAT; CDR2 reads FNYEAQ (reference sequence). This chain's CDR3 is CASPPGSHSGGTSTDTQYF. For the CDR3, the DNA is TGTGCCTCCCCCCCCGGGTCCCATAGCGGGGGGACGAGCACAGATACGCAGTATTTT.

This clonotype was counted once. The V gene is TRBV6-5, the J gene TRBJ1-3; no reliable D call. The germline V and J ends were trimmed by 2 bases and 2 bases, with 13 bases remaining between them. CDR1 is MNHEY and CDR2 is SVGAGI in the germline V gene. CDR3 length: 16 amino acids. In DNA form, the CDR3 reads TGTGCCAGCAGTTACGGAGTGGCAGGTCCTGGAAACACCATATATTTT. It translates to CASSYGVAGPGNTIYF.

This chain connects TRBV19 to TRBJ2-7; no reliable D call. Germline lookup yields CDR1 LNHDA and CDR2 SQIVND (reference sequence). CDR3 length equals 14 residues. Trimming took 9 bases from V and 2 from J, leaving 17 bases between them. For the CDR3, the DNA is TGTGCCAGCAGTTACCTCGACGCGACCTACGAGCAGTACTTC. It specifies CASSYLDATYEQYF.

The V and J genes are TRBV5-1 and TRBJ1-2; D is unclear. The CDR3 is made up of 11 amino acids. Trimming cost V 4 bases and J 7 bases, with 8 bases left between them. Per germline, CDR1 SGHRS and CDR2 YFSETQ. This CDR3 is CASSKDVGYTF. Here the CDR3 DNA reads TGCGCCAGCAGCAAAGACGTTGGCTACACCTTC.

The chain has TRBV29-1 and TRBJ1-1; D is possibly TRBD1 (5 bases). CDR3 length: 12 residues. Germline lookup yields CDR1 SQVTM and CDR2 ANQGSEA. V gave up 7 bases and J gave up 1 base, with 10 bases separating them. The CDR3 bases are TGCAGCGCCAGACAGACGAACACTGAAGCTTTCTTT. Its protein product is CSARQTNTEAFF.

This clonotype was found many times. The chain joins TRBV20-1 to TRBJ1-1; D not certain. CDR1 is DFQATT, CDR2 SNEGSKA, per germline (reference sequence). V was cut by 3 bases and J by 1 base, with 9 bases left in between. The CDR3 runs to 13 residues. CDR3 sequence reads: CSARLQRNTEAFF. As DNA, the CDR3 is TGCAGTGCTAGGCTACAGAGGAACACTGAAGCTTTCTTT.

There are many counts of this clonotype. The chain recombines TRBV6-4 with TRBJ2-3; D call uncertain. Per germline, CDR1 MRHNA and CDR2 SNTAGT. Trimming took off 3 bases at V and 3 bases at J, with 7 bases between the two ends. This CDR3 contains 13 residues. In nucleotides, the CDR3 is TGTGCCAGCAGTGAGAAGGAGACAGATACGCAGTATTTT. This gives the protein CASSEKETDTQYF.

This clonotype appeared a few times. The CDR3 spells CATSDRYTGEVLNEQFF. CDR3 bases: TGTGCCACCAGTGACCGGTACACAGGGGAGGTCCTCAATGAGCAGTTCTTC. This chain connects TRBV24-1 to TRBJ2-1, with D maybe TRBD1 (7 bases). Germline V CDR1 and CDR2: KGHDR, SFDVKD. The CDR3 runs 17 residues. Trimming shortened V by 4 bases and J by 6 bases, and 21 bases separated the two germline ends.

This chain links TRBV7-9 with TRBJ1-1; D ambiguous. The V end was cut by 7 bases, the J end by 3 bases, with 12 bases between. This CDR3 has 13 amino acids. Per the germline V gene, CDR1 is SEHNR and CDR2 is FQNEAQ (reference sequence). The CDR3 protein is CASIANRDTEAFF. CDR3 DNA: TGTGCCAGCATTGCGAATCGGGACACTGAAGCTTTCTTT. The entire variable domain, with the rest obtained from reference TRBV7-9 and TRBJ1-1, is as follows: DTGVSQNPRHKITKRGQNVTFRCDPISEHNRLYWYRQTLGQGPEFLTYFQNEAQLEKSRLLSDRFSAERPKGSFSTLEIQRTEQGDSAMYLCASIANRDTEAFFGQGTRLTVV.

The V and J genes are TRBV9 and TRBJ2-7; maybe TRBD1 (5 bases). Per the germline V gene, CDR1 is SGDLS and CDR2 is YYNGEE. V was pared by 4 bases and J by 2 bases, with 13 bases between. There are 14 residues in the CDR3. The CDR3 reads CASSIQGRTYEQYF. CDR3 in DNA: TGTGCCAGCAGCATCCAGGGAAGAACCTACGAGCAGTACTTC.

The rearrangement joins TRBV25-1 to TRBJ1-1, with D possibly being TRBD1 (6 bases). V was shortened by 1 base and J by 1 base, with 13 bases between the two germline ends. Germline values: CDR1 MGHDK, CDR2 SYGVNS. The CDR3 has 16 amino acids. CDR3: CASSELGGLGNTEAFF. CDR3 bases: TGTGCCAGCAGTGAATTGGGGGGGCTGGGGAACACTGAAGCTTTCTTT. The full variable domain, rest sourced from reference TRBV25-1 and TRBJ1-1, is EADIYQTPRYLVIGTGKKITLECSQTMGHDKMYWYQQDPGMELHLIHYSYGVNSTEKGDLSSESTVSRIRTEHFPLTLESARPSHTSQYLCASSELGGLGNTEAFFGQGTRLTVV.

The genes are TRBV7-8 and TRBJ2-3; D might be TRBD1 or TRBD2, each matching 6 bases. V was shortened by 5 bases and J by 4 bases, with 19 bases between the two germline ends. The CDR3 covers 16 residues. CDR1 is SGHVS, CDR2 FQNEAQ, per germline. The CDR3 spells CASSQGSGAGADTQYF. The CDR3, as DNA: TGTGCCAGCAGCCAAGGGTCGGGGGCCGGAGCAGATACGCAGTATTTT. Using reference TRBV7-8 and TRBJ2-3 for the parts outside the CDR3, the full variable domain is GAGVSQSPRYKVAKRGQDVALRCDPISGHVSLFWYQQALGQGPEFLTYFQNEAQLDKSGLPSDRFFAERPEGSVSTLKIQRTQQEDSAVYLCASSQGSGAGADTQYFGPGTRLTVL.

As to this clonotype: A much more abundant neighbour one base away suggests this may be a read error. The J gene is TRBJ1-1, the V gene TRBV19, with D perhaps TRBD1 (5 bases). CDR1 and CDR2 from the germline V gene are LNHDA and SQIVND (reference sequence). This CDR3 contains 15 residues. CDR3 nucleotides: TGTGCCGGTAGTACCCAGACAGTTCCGAACACTGGAGCTTTCTTT. It translates to CAGSTQTVPNTGAFF.

The J gene is TRBJ1-1, the V gene TRBV10-2; D not resolved. CDR1 WSHSY and CDR2 SAAADI come from the germline V gene. The CDR3 covers 12 residues. Trimming stripped 3 bases from V and 1 base from J, with 3 bases between. In DNA form, the CDR3 reads TGCGCCAGCAGTGACAAGAACACTGAAGCTTTCTTT. Translated: CASSDKNTEAFF.

V and J are TRBV29-1 and TRBJ2-1, with D perhaps being TRBD1 or TRBD2 (5 bases each). The CDR3 is made up of 15 amino acids. CDR1 and CDR2 from the germline V gene are SQVTM and ANQGSEA. V lost 5 bases and J 8 bases, leaving 22 bases between the germline ends. CDR3 region: CSVPVVGTLRDEQFF. In DNA, the CDR3 is TGCAGCGTTCCCGTGGTAGGGACCCTTAGGGATGAGCAGTTCTTC.

The V and J genes are TRBV12-3 or TRBV12-4 and TRBJ1-5; D may be TRBD1 (5 bases). Trimming cost V 5 bases and J 0 bases, with 11 bases left between them. CDR3 length: 15 amino acids. The CDR3 coding sequence is TGTGCCAGCAGTAGGACATTCCCTAGCAATCAGCCCCAGCATTTT. Amino acids: CASSRTFPSNQPQHF.

The rearrangement joins TRBV19 to TRBJ2-7; TRBD1 matches at 7 bases. Trimming at V came to 3 bases and at J to 5 bases, leaving 7 bases not matched to a gene. The germline V gene encodes CDR1 LNHDA and CDR2 SQIVND (reference sequence). The CDR3 totals 14 residues. CDR3: CASSINRGRDEQYF. CDR3 in DNA: TGTGCCAGTAGTATCAACAGGGGACGGGACGAGCAGTACTTC.

This clonotype was seen only a few times. The rearrangement uses TRBV2 and TRBJ1-2; 7 bases map to TRBD1. This CDR3 is 12 amino acids long. J was trimmed by 8 bases and V by 4 bases; bases with no gene match: 4. The germline gives CDR1 SNHLY, CDR2 FYNNEI. In nucleotides, the CDR3 is TGTGCCAGCAGTGGCGGACAGGTGGGCTACACCTTC. Protein product: CASSGGQVGYTF.

Many counts were recorded for this clonotype. The V gene is TRBV20-1, the J gene TRBJ1-1; 9 nucleotides align to TRBD1. Looked up from germline, CDR1 is DFQATT and CDR2 is SNEGSKA (reference sequence). The CDR3 loop spans 12 amino acids. The DNA for the CDR3 is TGCAGCCCTGAACAGGGGGCCACTGAAGCTTTCTTT. Translated, it gives CSPEQGATEAFF.

As regards this clonotype: A clone one base away is much larger, so this may be a read error. The rearrangement links TRBV5-1 to TRBJ1-1; a possible D gene is TRBD1 (6 bases). CDR3 length: 15 residues. CDR1 SGHRS and CDR2 YFSETQ come from the germline V gene. The CDR3 here is CARSFKPGEGTEAFF. The CDR3 nucleotides read TGCGCCCGCAGCTTTAAGCCAGGGGAGGGAACTGAAGCTTTCTTT. Complete variable domain (other parts from reference TRBV5-1 and TRBJ1-1): KAGVTQTPRYLIKTRGQQVTLSCSPISGHRSVSWYQQTPGQGLQFLFEYFSETQRNKGNFPGRFSGRQFSNSRSEMNVSTLELGDSALYLCARSFKPGEGTEAFFGQGTRLTVV.

The rearrangement uses TRBV2 and TRBJ2-1, with 9 bases identical to TRBD2. The CDR3 is 12 amino acids. Germline lookup yields CDR1 SNHLY and CDR2 FYNNEI. V shed 8 bases, J shed 10 bases, and the junction held 6 bases outside the gene matches. CDR3 sequence: CASVSGGREQFF. CDR3 in DNA: TGTGCCAGCGTTAGCGGGGGACGCGAGCAGTTCTTC.

Turning to this clonotype: This sequence may be a read error, since a much larger clone differs from it by one base. This chain uses TRBV5-6 with TRBJ1-2; D possibly corresponds to TRBD1 (5 bases). Trimming stripped 2 bases from V and 5 bases from J, with 16 bases between. This CDR3 has 15 amino acids. Germline CDR1 reads SGHDT; CDR2 reads YYEEEE. In DNA form, the CDR3 reads TGTGCCAGCAGCTTTGGGCAGGGTACGGAGTATGGCTACACCTTC. Its translation is CASSFGQGTEYGYTF.

Ten or more counts support this clonotype. The chain couples TRBV2 to TRBJ2-3; weak D call: TRBD1 (6 bases). V was cut by 5 bases and J by 2 bases, with 8 bases left in between. The CDR3 is 13 residues long. Per germline, CDR1 SNHLY and CDR2 FYNNEI. The CDR3 nucleotides are TGTGCCAGCAGTACAGGGCCCACAGATACGCAGTATTTT. Translation: CASSTGPTDTQYF.

V and J are TRBV25-1 and TRBJ1-1, with D unresolved. V lost 4 bases and J lost 1, with 7 bases in between. This CDR3 region has 13 residues. CDR1 MGHDK and CDR2 SYGVNS come from the germline V gene. The CDR3 loop is CASSAVGNTEAFF. The CDR3 region has the DNA TGTGCCAGCAGTGCAGTTGGGAACACTGAAGCTTTCTTT.

A word on this clonotype: The junction differs from germline at one of its ends, possibly a read error. The J gene is TRBJ2-1, the V gene TRBV10-3; TRBD2 might be the D (5 bases). CDR3 length: 17 residues. Germline-derived CDR1 and CDR2 are ENHRY and SYGVKD. Here the CDR3 reads CASSESKGSGGNNEQFF. CDR3 DNA: TGTGCCAGCAGTGAGTCGAAGGGAAGCGGCGGAAACAATGAGCAGTTCTTC.

This clonotype was detected a few times. The chain joins TRBV7-9 to TRBJ1-3; D call uncertain. The CDR3 covers 15 residues. From germline, CDR1 is SEHNR and CDR2 FQNEAQ (reference sequence). The ends were cut back, 5 bases at V and 2 bases at J, with 13 bases in the middle. The CDR3 nucleotides are TGTGCCAGCAGCCAGTCGAGGAGGCCTGGAAACACCATATATTTT. As protein: CASSQSRRPGNTIYF.

This clonotype was detected only a few times. V usage is TRBV20-1 and J usage is TRBJ2-7, with 10 bases identical to TRBD2. CDR1 is DFQATT, CDR2 SNEGSKA, per germline (reference sequence). The CDR3 spans 14 residues. V was pared by 3 bases and J by 3 bases, with 5 bases of the junction left unmatched. In DNA form, the CDR3 reads TGCAGTGCTAGTGCTAGCGGGGGAAACTACGAGCAGTACTTC. Translation: CSASASGGNYEQYF.

This clonotype was counted ten times or more. This sequence joins TRBV24-1 and TRBJ2-2, with 7 positions matching TRBD2. The ends lost 10 bases at V and 8 bases at J; junction bases unmatched: 6. Germline V gives CDR1 KGHDR, CDR2 SFDVKD. The CDR3 sequence is 12 residues long. CDR3 sequence (DNA): TGTGCCACTACAGCGGGGAGAGGGGAGCTGTTTTTT. This encodes CATTAGRGELFF.

J is TRBJ1-2 and V is TRBV12-3 or TRBV12-4, with a tentative D call TRBD1 (5 bases). This CDR3 is 12 amino acids long. V gave up 10 bases and J gave up 7 bases, with 16 bases separating them. The CDR3 DNA is TGTGCCAACAGGACACAAGGAGGTGGCTACACCTTC. It codes for CANRTQGGGYTF.